The sample holds a few counts of the clone carrying this T cell receptor beta chain. This specimen belongs to a study of blood T cell repertoires in COVID-19. TCRdb keeps only in-frame clones here, not all; method: immunoSEQ multiplex PCR. The sample consists of 81,000 or so clones, 75% to 90% of them appearing once. The clonotype comes from a man aged 70 or older with active or convalescent COVID-19. The sequenced sample was peripheral blood.

The CDR3 loop reads CAIKSTGINQPQHF. The CDR3 DNA reads as TGTGCCATCAAGTCGACAGGGATCAATCAGCCCCAGCATTTT. The chain recombines TRBV10-3 with TRBJ1-5, with 7 nucleotides matching TRBD1. The ends lost 7 bases at V and 3 bases at J; junction bases unmatched: 6. The length of the CDR3 is 14 residues. The V gene's germline CDR1 is ENHRY and CDR2 SYGVKD.